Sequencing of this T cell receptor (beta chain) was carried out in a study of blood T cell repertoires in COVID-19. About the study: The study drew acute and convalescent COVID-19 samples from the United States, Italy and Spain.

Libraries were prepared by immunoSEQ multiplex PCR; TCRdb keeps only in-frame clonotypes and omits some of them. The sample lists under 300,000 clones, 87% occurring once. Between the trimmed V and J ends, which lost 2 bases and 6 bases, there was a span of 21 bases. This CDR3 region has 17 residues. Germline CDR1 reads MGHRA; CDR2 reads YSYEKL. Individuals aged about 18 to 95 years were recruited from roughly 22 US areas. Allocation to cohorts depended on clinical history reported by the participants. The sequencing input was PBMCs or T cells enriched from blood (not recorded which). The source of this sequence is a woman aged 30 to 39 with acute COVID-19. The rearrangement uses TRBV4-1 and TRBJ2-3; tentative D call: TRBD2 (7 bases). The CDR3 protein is CASSQLGGGTFDDTQYF. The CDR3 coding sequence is TGCGCCAGCAGCCAACTGGGAGGGGGGACTTTCGACGATACGCAGTATTTT.